The present entry profiles one T cell receptor (beta chain) with its context. The data derive from a study of shared clonotypes between healthy human individuals. Sequenced by immunoSEQ multiplex PCR; TCRdb stores in-frame clones only, minus some. Of 800,000 or so clones listed, approximately 96% are singletons. CD45RO-negative, CCR7-positively selected cells formed the naive CD8 fraction, excluding terminally differentiated effector memory CD45RA+ cells. This clonotype was sampled from a man aged 25 to 40 in good health. Input material: naive CD8+ T cells sorted from blood.

The CDR3 nucleotides are TGTGCCAGCAGCTTGGGGACAGGGGGCAATCAGCCCCAGCATTTT. Translation: CASSLGTGGNQPQHF. The chain carries TRBV13 and TRBJ1-5; 10 nucleotides align to TRBD1. Trimming removed 3 bases from V and 2 bases from J; junction bases left unmatched: 1. In germline, CDR1 is PRHDT, CDR2 FYEKMQ (reference sequence). The CDR3 is made up of 15 amino acids.